The rows below give T cell receptor beta chains drawn from one sample of a study of T-cell reconstitution after alpha-beta-depleted transplantation in children. TCRdb re-derived calls from the PCR reads in MiXCR, one entry per CDR3 protein. The sample has about 130,000 distinct CDR3 sequences, 8.5% to 10% seen once; the top ten hold more than 20%. The specimen was PBMCs, mostly from graft donor cells, collected 180 days after TCRalphabeta/CD19-depleted stem cell transplant. All receptors come from a girl less than two years old who had a stem cell transplant for combined immunodeficiency, so the T cells may come from the graft donor. The conserved cysteine and the conserved F or W are not part of the CDR3 here. Each record gives: V gene, J gene, clone size, CDR3 protein. Clone size is not always given. Where it is, it says once, few, many or a class for expanded clones.

V gene: TRBV28
J gene: TRBJ2-1
clone size: few
CDR3 protein: ASSLDWGRGLHEQF

V gene: TRBV5-1
J gene: TRBJ2-7
clone size: many
CDR3 protein: ASSWLLGTGHYEQY

V gene: TRBV9
J gene: TRBJ2-1
clone size: NA
CDR3 protein: ASSPGPAPTNEQF

V gene: TRBV7-2
J gene: TRBJ2-3
clone size: few
CDR3 protein: ASSLGGSGGTDTQY

V gene: TRBV5-1
J gene: TRBJ2-1
clone size: many
CDR3 protein: ASALAGRYEQF

V gene: TRBV10-3
J gene: TRBJ2-2
clone size: few
CDR3 protein: AISEPSRAGELF

V gene: TRBV5-1
J gene: TRBJ2-5
clone size: few
CDR3 protein: ASRVLAGETQY

V gene: TRBV7-3
J gene: TRBJ2-7
clone size: few
CDR3 protein: ASSPANSYEQY

V gene: TRBV20-1
J gene: TRBJ2-1
clone size: NA
CDR3 protein: SAGGRLAGAYNEQF

V gene: TRBV12-3/TRBV12-4
J gene: TRBJ2-3
clone size: NA
CDR3 protein: ASNRLAGPTDTQY

V gene: TRBV10-3
J gene: TRBJ2-1
clone size: NA
CDR3 protein: ATLRDNEQF

V gene: TRBV24-1
J gene: TRBJ2-1
clone size: NA
CDR3 protein: ATSDSLLPYRGLYNEQF

V gene: TRBV20-1
J gene: TRBJ1-4
clone size: NA
CDR3 protein: SASAGWEKLF

V gene: TRBV10-3
J gene: TRBJ2-2
clone size: NA
CDR3 protein: AISESIRGVGELF

V gene: TRBV30
J gene: TRBJ2-3
clone size: NA
CDR3 protein: AFGQGVSTDTQY

V gene: TRBV12-3/TRBV12-4
J gene: TRBJ2-5
clone size: many
CDR3 protein: ASSLAGVSETQY

V gene: TRBV6-2/TRBV6-3
J gene: TRBJ2-7
clone size: few
CDR3 protein: ASSYLPRAYEQY

V gene: TRBV20-1
J gene: TRBJ2-5
clone size: NA
CDR3 protein: SARPPRTSGQETQY

V gene: TRBV6-1
J gene: TRBJ2-1
clone size: NA
CDR3 protein: ASSPWTSGKDEQF

V gene: TRBV29-1
J gene: TRBJ2-1
clone size: NA
CDR3 protein: SVGGDRASLYNEQF

V gene: TRBV7-7
J gene: TRBJ2-7
clone size: NA
CDR3 protein: ASSPTPGQGAYEQY

V gene: TRBV20-1
J gene: TRBJ2-2
clone size: few
CDR3 protein: SVAGANTGELF

V gene: TRBV27
J gene: TRBJ2-1
clone size: NA
CDR3 protein: ASTLTGGGYNEQF